Sequencing of this TCR beta chain was carried out in a study of cytomegalovirus exposure and HLA in healthy donors. The germline V gene encodes CDR1 LNHDA and CDR2 SQIVND (reference sequence). Trimming removed 3 bases from V and 0 bases from J, with 15 bases in between. The CDR3 contains 17 residues. Study-wide points: Relative to equally common others, HLA-associated TCR beta chains showed greater clonal expansion in a later analysis. Donors were assumed by presence/absence analyses to have roughly uniform sequencing depth. Researchers counted 164 TCR beta chains as cytomegalovirus-associated. There were some V segments, including TRBV6-2 and TRBV6-3, excluded as indistinguishable.

As concerns this clone: Antigen specificity is unknown.

Primers: 60 Vbeta forward and 13 Jbeta reverse. Repertoires were generated with immunoSEQ multiplex PCR, while TCRdb's copy carries only in-frame clones and drops some. The sample lists some 180,000 clones, around 75% occurring once. The clonotype originates from a male donor in good health and CMV-seronegative. Specimen: PBMCs. This chain joins TRBV19 and TRBJ1-3; D is unclear. This CDR3 reads CASSITDPGFSGNTIYF. The CDR3 nucleotides are TGTGCCAGTAGTATTACGGATCCAGGCTTCTCTGGAAACACCATATATTTT.